This TCR beta chain was identified during a study of T cells after yellow fever vaccination. Findings and limits, study-wide: Researchers noted that a small share of clonotypes showed up in both CD4 and CD8 compartments.

TCR cDNA, made by 5'RACE template switching, carried an added universal primer site and UMIs. TCRdb processed the 5' RACE reads anew with MiXCR; each CDR3 protein has one entry. The sample holds 99,000 or so distinct CDR3 sequences, less than 6% seen once. This clonotype was counted a single time. Its specificity is unknown. The CDR3 spans 15 residues. V lost 0 bases and J lost 6; bases outside the gene matches: 6. Per germline, CDR1 LNHNV and CDR2 YYDKDF (reference sequence). Here the sequenced sample was CD8+ T cells sorted from PBMCs, taken 10 days after the yellow fever booster vaccination. The rearrangement joins TRBV15 to TRBJ2-3, with TRBD2 identical over 7 bases. The origin of this receptor is a man aged 18 to 30 who received the YFV17D yellow fever vaccine. For the CDR3, the DNA is TGTGCCACCAGCAGAGAGGGACTACGGCGGGATACGCAGTATTTT. Encoded protein: CATSREGLRRDTQYF.